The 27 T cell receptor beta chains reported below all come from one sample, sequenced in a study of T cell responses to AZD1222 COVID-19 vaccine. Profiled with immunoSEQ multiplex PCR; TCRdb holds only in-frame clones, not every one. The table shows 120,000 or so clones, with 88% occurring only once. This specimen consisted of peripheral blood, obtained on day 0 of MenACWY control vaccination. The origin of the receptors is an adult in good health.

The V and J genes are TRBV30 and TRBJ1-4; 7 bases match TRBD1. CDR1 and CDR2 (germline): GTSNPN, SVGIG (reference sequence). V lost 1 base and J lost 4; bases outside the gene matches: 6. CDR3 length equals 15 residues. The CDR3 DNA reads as TGTGCCTGGAGTGCTAACAGGGGCATTAATGAAAAACTGTTTTTT. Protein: CAWSANRGINEKLFF. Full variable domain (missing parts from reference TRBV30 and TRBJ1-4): SQTIHQWPATLVQPVGSPLSLECTVEGTSNPNLYWYRQAAGRGLQLLFYSVGIGQISSEVPQNLSASRPQDRQFILSSKKLLLSDSGFYLCAWSANRGINEKLFFGSGTQLSVL.

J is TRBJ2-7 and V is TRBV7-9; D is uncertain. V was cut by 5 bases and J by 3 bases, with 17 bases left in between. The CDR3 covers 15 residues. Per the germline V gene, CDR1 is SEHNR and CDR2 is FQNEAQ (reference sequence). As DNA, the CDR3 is TGTGCCAGCAGCCCTACCACCCGGGCCAACTACGAGCAGTACTTC. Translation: CASSPTTRANYEQYF.

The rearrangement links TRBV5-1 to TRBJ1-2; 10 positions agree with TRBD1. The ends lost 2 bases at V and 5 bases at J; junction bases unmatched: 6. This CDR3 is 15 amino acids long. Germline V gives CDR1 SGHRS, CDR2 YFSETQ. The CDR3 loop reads CASSLPGQGRYGYTF. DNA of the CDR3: TGCGCCAGCAGCTTACCGGGACAGGGGCGGTATGGCTACACCTTC.

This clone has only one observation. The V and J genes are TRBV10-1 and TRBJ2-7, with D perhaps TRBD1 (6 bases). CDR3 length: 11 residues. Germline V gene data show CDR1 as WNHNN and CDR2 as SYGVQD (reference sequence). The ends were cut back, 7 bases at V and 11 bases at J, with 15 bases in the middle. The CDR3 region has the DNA TGCGCCAGCATACCCCGCGGACAGAAGTACTTC. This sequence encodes CASIPRGQKYF.

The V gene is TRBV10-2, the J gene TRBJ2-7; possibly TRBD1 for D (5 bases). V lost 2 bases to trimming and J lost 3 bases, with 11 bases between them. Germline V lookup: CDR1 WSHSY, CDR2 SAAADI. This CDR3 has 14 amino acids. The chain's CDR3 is CASSEPRQHYEQYF. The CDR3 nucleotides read TGCGCCAGCAGTGAGCCTCGACAGCACTACGAGCAGTACTTC.

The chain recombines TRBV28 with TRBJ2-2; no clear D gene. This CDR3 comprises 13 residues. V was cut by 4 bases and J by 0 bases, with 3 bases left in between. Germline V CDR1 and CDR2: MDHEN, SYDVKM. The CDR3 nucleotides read TGTGCCAGCAGTTCGACGAACACCGGGGAGCTGTTTTTT. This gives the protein CASSSTNTGELFF.

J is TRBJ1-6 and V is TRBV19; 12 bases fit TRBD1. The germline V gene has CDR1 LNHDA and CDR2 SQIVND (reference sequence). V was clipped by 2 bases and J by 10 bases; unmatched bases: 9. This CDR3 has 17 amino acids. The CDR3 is CASSISLGTGGASPLHF. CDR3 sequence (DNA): TGTGCCAGTAGTATATCTCTCGGGACAGGGGGCGCGTCACCCCTCCACTTT. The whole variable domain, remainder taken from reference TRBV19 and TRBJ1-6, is DGGITQSPKYLFRKEGQNVTLSCEQNLNHDAMYWYRQDPGQGLRLIYYSQIVNDFQKGDIAEGYSVSREKKESFPLTVTSAQKNPTAFYLCASSISLGTGGASPLHFGNGTRLTVT.

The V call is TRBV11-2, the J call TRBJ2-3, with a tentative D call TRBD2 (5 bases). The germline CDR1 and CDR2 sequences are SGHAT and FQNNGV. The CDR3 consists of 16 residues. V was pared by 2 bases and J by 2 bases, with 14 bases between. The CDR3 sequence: CASSLISYGITDTQYF. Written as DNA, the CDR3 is TGTGCCAGCAGCTTAATATCCTACGGGATCACAGATACGCAGTATTTT.

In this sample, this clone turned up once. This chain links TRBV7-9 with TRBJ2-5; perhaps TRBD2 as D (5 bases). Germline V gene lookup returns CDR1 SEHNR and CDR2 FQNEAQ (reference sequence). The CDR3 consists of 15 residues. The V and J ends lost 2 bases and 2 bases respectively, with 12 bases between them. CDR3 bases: TGTGCCAGCAGCTTATTTTCGGGATTGCAAGAGACCCAGTACTTC. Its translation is CASSLFSGLQETQYF.

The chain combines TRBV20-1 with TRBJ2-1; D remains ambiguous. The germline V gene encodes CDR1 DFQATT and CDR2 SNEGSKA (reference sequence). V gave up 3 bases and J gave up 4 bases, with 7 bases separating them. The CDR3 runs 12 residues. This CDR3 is CSASYPYNEQFF. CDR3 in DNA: TGCAGTGCTAGTTATCCGTACAATGAGCAGTTCTTC.

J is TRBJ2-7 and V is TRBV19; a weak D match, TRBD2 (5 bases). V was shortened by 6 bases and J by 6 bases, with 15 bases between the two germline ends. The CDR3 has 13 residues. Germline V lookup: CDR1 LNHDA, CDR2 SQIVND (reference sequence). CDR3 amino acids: CASSPPGVGEQYF. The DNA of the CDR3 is TGTGCCAGTAGCCCCCCCGGGGTGGGCGAGCAGTACTTC.

The CDR3 DNA reads TGTGCCTGGAGCCATTTTCAAGAGCAGTACTTC. Translating it yields CAWSHFQEQYF. The chain uses TRBV30 and TRBJ2-7; D remains unclear. Deletions cut 3 bases from V and 7 bases from J, with 10 bases between. The CDR3 runs 11 residues. Germline CDR1 reads GTSNPN; CDR2 reads SVGIG (reference sequence).

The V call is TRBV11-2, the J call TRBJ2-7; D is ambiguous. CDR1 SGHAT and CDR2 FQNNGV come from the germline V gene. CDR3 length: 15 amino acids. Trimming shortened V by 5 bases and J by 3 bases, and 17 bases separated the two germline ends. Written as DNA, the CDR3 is TGTGCCAGCAGCCGTGGAAGTGGGTACTACTACGAGCAGTACTTC. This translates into CASSRGSGYYYEQYF.

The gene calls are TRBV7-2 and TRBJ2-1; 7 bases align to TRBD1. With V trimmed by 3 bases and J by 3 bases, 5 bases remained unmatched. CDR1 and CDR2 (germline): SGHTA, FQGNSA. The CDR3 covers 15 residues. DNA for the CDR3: TGTGCCAGCAGCTTTGGACAGGCTTACTACAATGAGCAGTTCTTC. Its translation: CASSFGQAYYNEQFF.

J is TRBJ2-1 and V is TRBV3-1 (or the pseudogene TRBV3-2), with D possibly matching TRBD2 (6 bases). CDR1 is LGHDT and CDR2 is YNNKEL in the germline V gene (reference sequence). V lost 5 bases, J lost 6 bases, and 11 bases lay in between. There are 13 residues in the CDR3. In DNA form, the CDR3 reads TGTGCCAGCAGCAAACTAGCTACCAATGAGCAGTTCTTC. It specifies CASSKLATNEQFF.

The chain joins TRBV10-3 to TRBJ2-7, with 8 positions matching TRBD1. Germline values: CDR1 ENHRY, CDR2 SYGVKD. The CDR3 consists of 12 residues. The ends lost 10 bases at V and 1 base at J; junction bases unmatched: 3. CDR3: CATRQGSYEQYF. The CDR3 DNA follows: TGTGCCACGAGACAGGGGTCCTACGAGCAGTACTTC.

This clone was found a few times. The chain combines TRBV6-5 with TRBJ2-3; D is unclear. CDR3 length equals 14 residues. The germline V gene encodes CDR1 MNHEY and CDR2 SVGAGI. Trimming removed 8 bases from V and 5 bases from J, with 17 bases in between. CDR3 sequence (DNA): TGTGCCAGCGAATTCACGAATGGGCAAGATACGCAGTATTTT. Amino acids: CASEFTNGQDTQYF.

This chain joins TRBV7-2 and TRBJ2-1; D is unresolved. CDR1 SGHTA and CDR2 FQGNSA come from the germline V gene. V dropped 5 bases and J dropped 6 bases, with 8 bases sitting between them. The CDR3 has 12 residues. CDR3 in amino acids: CASSQSSNEQFF. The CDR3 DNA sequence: TGTGCCAGCAGCCAGTCAAGCAATGAGCAGTTCTTC.

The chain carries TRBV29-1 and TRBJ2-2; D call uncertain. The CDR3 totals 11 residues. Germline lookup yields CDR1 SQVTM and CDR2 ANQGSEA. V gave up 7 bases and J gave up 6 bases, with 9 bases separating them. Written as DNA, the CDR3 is TGCAGCGCTAAAACCGCCGGGGAGCTGTTTTTT. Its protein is CSAKTAGELFF.

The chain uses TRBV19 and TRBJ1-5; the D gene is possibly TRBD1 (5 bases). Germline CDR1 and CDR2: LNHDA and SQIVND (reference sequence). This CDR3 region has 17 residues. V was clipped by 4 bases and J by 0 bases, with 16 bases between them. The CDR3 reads CASSSELGVPSNQPQHF. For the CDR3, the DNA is TGTGCCAGTAGTAGCGAATTAGGGGTTCCTAGCAATCAGCCCCAGCATTTT.

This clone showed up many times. This chain's CDR3 is CASSSDNTGELFF. In nucleotides, the CDR3 is TGTGCCAGCAGCTCGGACAACACCGGGGAGCTGTTTTTT. The chain has TRBV7-6 and TRBJ2-2; no firm D call. The germline CDR1 and CDR2 sequences are SGHVS and FNYEAQ. This CDR3 spans 13 amino acids. V was shortened by 4 bases and J by 2 bases, with 5 bases between the two germline ends.

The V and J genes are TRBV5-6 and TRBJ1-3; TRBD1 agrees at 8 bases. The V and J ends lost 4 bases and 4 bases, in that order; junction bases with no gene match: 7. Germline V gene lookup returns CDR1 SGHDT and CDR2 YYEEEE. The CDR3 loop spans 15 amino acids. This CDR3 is CASSADRGSGNTIYF. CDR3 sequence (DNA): TGTGCCAGCAGCGCCGACAGGGGTTCCGGAAACACCATATATTTT. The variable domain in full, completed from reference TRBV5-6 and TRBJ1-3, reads DAGVTQSPTHLIKTRGQQVTLRCSPKSGHDTVSWYQQALGQGPQFIFQYYEEEERQRGNFPDRFSGHQFPNYSSELNVNALLLGDSALYLCASSADRGSGNTIYFGEGSWLTVV.

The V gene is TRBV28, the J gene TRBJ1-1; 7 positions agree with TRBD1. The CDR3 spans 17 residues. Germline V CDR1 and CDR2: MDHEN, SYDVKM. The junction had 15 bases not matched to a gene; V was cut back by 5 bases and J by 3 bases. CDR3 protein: CASSPWGGLGTDTEAFF. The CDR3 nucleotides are TGTGCCAGCAGTCCCTGGGGGGGATTGGGGACAGACACTGAAGCTTTCTTT.

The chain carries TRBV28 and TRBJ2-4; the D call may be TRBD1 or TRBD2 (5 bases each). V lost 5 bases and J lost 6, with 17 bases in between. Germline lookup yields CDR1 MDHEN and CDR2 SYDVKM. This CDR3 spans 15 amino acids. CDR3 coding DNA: TGTGCCAGCAGTCCCCAAGGGACCCCCCTAAACATTCAGTACTTC. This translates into CASSPQGTPLNIQYF.

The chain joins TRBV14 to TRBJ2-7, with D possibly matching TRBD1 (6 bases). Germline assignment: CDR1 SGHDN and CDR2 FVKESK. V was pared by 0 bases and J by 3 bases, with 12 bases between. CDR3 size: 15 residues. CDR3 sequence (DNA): TGTGCCAGCAGCCAAGATAGAATAGGGGGCTACGAGCAGTACTTC. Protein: CASSQDRIGGYEQYF.

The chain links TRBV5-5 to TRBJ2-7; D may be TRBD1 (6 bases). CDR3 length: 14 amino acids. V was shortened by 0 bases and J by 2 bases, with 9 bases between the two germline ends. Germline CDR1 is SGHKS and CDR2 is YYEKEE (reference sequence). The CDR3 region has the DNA TGTGCCAGCAGCTTGGTCAGGGGCCCCTACGAGCAGTACTTC. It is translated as CASSLVRGPYEQYF.

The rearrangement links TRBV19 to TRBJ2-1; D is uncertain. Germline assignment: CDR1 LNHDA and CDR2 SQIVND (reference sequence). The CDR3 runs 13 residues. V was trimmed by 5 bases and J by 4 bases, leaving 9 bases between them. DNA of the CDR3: TGTGCCAGTAGTTTCTTAGGGTACAATGAGCAGTTCTTC. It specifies CASSFLGYNEQFF.